Following are 12 T cell receptor beta chains from one sample sequenced in a study of blood T cell repertoires in COVID-19. The table came from immunoSEQ multiplex PCR; TCRdb's copy has only in-frame clones and leaves some out. The sample yields about 380,000 clones, 89% seen once. Sequencing was performed on peripheral blood. The origin of the receptors is a man between 40 and 49 years old with acute or convalescent COVID-19.

The V and J genes are TRBV3-1 (or the pseudogene TRBV3-2) and TRBJ2-3; unclear D gene. Germline loops: CDR1 LGHDT, CDR2 YNNKEL (reference sequence). This CDR3 contains 14 residues. The ends were cut back, 4 bases at V and 0 bases at J, with 8 bases in the middle. CDR3 region: CASSRSTSTDTQYF. The CDR3 DNA is TGTGCCAGCAGCCGATCGACTAGCACAGATACGCAGTATTTT.

This chain uses TRBV25-1 with TRBJ1-6; 9 bases agree with TRBD1. The CDR3 loop spans 13 amino acids. With V trimmed by 6 bases and J by 6 bases, 0 bases remained unmatched. The V gene's germline CDR1 is MGHDK and CDR2 SYGVNS. The CDR3 nucleotides read TGTGCCAGCAGGGGACAGGGTAATTCACCCCTCCACTTT. Translating it yields CASRGQGNSPLHF.

The rearrangement uses TRBV18 and TRBJ1-2; 9 bases fit TRBD1. CDR3 length: 14 residues. J was trimmed by 8 bases and V by 6 bases; bases with no gene match: 10. The germline gives CDR1 KGHSH, CDR2 LQKENI. The CDR3 nucleotides read TGTGCCAGCTCTCCTTTCTGGACAGGGGAAGGCTACACCTTC. Residues: CASSPFWTGEGYTF.

The J gene is TRBJ1-3, the V gene TRBV19; 7 bases are a match to TRBD1. This CDR3 region has 14 residues. After removal of 8 bases from V and 0 bases from J, the junction contained 4 bases not matched to a gene. Germline loops: CDR1 LNHDA, CDR2 SQIVND (reference sequence). In nucleotides, the CDR3 is TGTGCCAGTGGGACAGCGAGCTCTGGAAACACCATATATTTT. It codes for CASGTASSGNTIYF. Together with reference TRBV19 and TRBJ1-3, the CDR3 gives the full variable domain: DGGITQSPKYLFRKEGQNVTLSCEQNLNHDAMYWYRQDPGQGLRLIYYSQIVNDFQKGDIAEGYSVSREKKESFPLTVTSAQKNPTAFYLCASGTASSGNTIYFGEGSWLTVV.

The chain joins TRBV27 to TRBJ2-1, with TRBD2 matching over 12 bases. The CDR3 has 14 residues. Trimming took 5 bases from V and 15 from J; bases not matched to a gene: 11. Germline loops: CDR1 MNHEY, CDR2 SMNVEV (reference sequence). This chain's CDR3 is CASSVLAGGFLLFF. The DNA for the CDR3 is TGTGCCAGCAGTGTACTAGCGGGAGGCTTCCTCTTGTTCTTC.

The chain is built from TRBV11-2 and TRBJ1-5, with TRBD1 matching over 10 bases. The CDR3 runs to 15 residues. With V trimmed by 1 base and J by 4 bases, 1 base remained unmatched. Per germline, CDR1 SGHAT and CDR2 FQNNGV. The CDR3 spells CASSLGTGGNQPQHF. CDR3 bases: TGTGCCAGCAGCTTAGGGACAGGGGGAAATCAGCCCCAGCATTTT.

V gene TRBV3-1 (or the pseudogene TRBV3-2) combines with J gene TRBJ2-3; 10 bases align to TRBD2. Germline values: CDR1 LGHDT, CDR2 YNNKEL (reference sequence). The CDR3 is 16 amino acids. After removal of 4 bases from V and 0 bases from J, the junction contained 4 bases not matched to a gene. The DNA of the CDR3 is TGTGCCAGCAGCCGACTACTAGCGGGAAGCACAGATACGCAGTATTTT. Translating gives CASSRLLAGSTDTQYF.

The chain couples TRBV7-2 to TRBJ2-1; 11 nucleotides agree with TRBD2. V was pared by 4 bases and J by 4 bases, with 3 bases of the junction left unmatched. In germline, CDR1 is SGHTA, CDR2 FQGNSA. The CDR3 totals 15 residues. As DNA, the CDR3 is TGTGCCAGCAGCTCCGGGACTAGCGGTTACAATGAGCAGTTCTTC. The encoded protein is CASSSGTSGYNEQFF.

The chain employs TRBV5-1 and TRBJ1-6, with D possibly TRBD1 on 6 matching bases. V lost 4 bases and J lost 10, with 21 bases in between. The germline gives CDR1 SGHRS, CDR2 YFSETQ. This CDR3 is 16 amino acids long. In DNA form, the CDR3 reads TGCGCCAGCAGCCAGGCATCAGGGGCGGAGAGGTCACCCCTCCACTTT. This gives the protein CASSQASGAERSPLHF.

The V gene is TRBV28, the J gene TRBJ1-5, with D perhaps TRBD1 (6 bases). Per the germline V gene, CDR1 is MDHEN and CDR2 is SYDVKM. The CDR3 is 15 amino acids. V shed 7 bases and J shed 5 bases, with 18 bases lying between them. The CDR3 DNA reads as TGTGCCAGCACGGCAAGCGCAGGGGTGGATCAGCCCCAGCATTTT. Its protein product is CASTASAGVDQPQHF.

The V and J genes are TRBV27 and TRBJ2-7; TRBD1 matches 8 bases. The V and J ends lost 3 bases and 2 bases, in that order; junction bases with no gene match: 9. The CDR3 covers 16 residues. Germline values: CDR1 MNHEY, CDR2 SMNVEV (reference sequence). The CDR3 loop is CASSFHGQGSAYEQYF. The CDR3 bases are TGTGCCAGCAGTTTCCACGGACAGGGATCGGCCTACGAGCAGTACTTC.

V gene TRBV10-1 combines with J gene TRBJ2-1; TRBD1 aligns across 10 bases. CDR1 is WNHNN, CDR2 SYGVQD, per germline (reference sequence). J was trimmed by 7 bases and V by 2 bases; bases with no gene match: 5. The CDR3 is 15 amino acids. The CDR3 sequence is CASSELGQGVNEQFF. The CDR3 DNA reads TGCGCCAGCAGTGAGCTCGGACAGGGGGTTAATGAGCAGTTCTTC.